The 13 T cell receptor beta chains listed next were all sequenced from one sample in a study of blood T cell repertoires in COVID-19. Here immunoSEQ multiplex PCR was the method, and the copy in TCRdb shows in-frame clones only, minus some. The data hold about 220,000 clones, with roughly 87% observed a single time. Specimen: PBMCs or T cells enriched from blood (not recorded which). The receptors come from a woman between 25 and 40 years old with acute COVID-19.

V usage is TRBV12-3 or TRBV12-4 and J usage is TRBJ1-5; D is uncertain. Trimming left V 3 bases short and J 14 bases short, with 14 bases between. The CDR3 is made up of 12 amino acids. The CDR3 region is CASSFVPGMEHF. Written as DNA, the CDR3 is TGTGCCAGCAGTTTTGTTCCAGGCATGGAGCATTTT.

This clone was recorded only once. The chain joins TRBV19 to TRBJ1-2; the match to TRBD1 covers 7 bases. Germline lookup yields CDR1 LNHDA and CDR2 SQIVND (reference sequence). V shed 6 bases, J shed 4 bases, and the junction held 5 bases outside the gene matches. CDR3 length equals 13 residues. The CDR3 nucleotides are TGTGCCAGTAGGAGAGGGACAGTCTATGGCTACACCTTC. Protein sequence: CASRRGTVYGYTF.

V gene TRBV5-4 combines with J gene TRBJ1-1; D perhaps matches TRBD1 (6 bases). The CDR3 consists of 15 residues. V lost 1 base and J lost 5, with 15 bases in between. CDR1 is SGHNT, CDR2 YYREEE, per germline (reference sequence). The CDR3: CASSLSSGAGTEAFF. The CDR3 nucleotides read TGTGCCAGCAGCTTGTCATCAGGGGCCGGGACTGAAGCTTTCTTT.

The J gene is TRBJ1-5, the V gene TRBV10-3, with TRBD1 matching 7 bases. Germline trimming cut 3 bases from V and 4 bases from J; bases unmatched to any gene: 3. Germline CDR1 and CDR2: ENHRY and SYGVKD. The CDR3 has 14 amino acids. The CDR3 DNA sequence: TGTGCCATCAGTGAACAGGGGAGGAATCAGCCCCAGCATTTT. Amino acids: CAISEQGRNQPQHF.

This clone was observed at least ten times. The chain carries TRBV2 and TRBJ1-1; 7 nucleotides agree with TRBD1. Losses at the gene ends were 0 bases for V and 3 bases for J; bases not matched to a gene: 7. CDR1 is SNHLY and CDR2 is FYNNEI in the germline V gene. The CDR3 spans 16 residues. In nucleotides, the CDR3 is TGTGCCAGCAGTGAAGCGCGAACAGGGGCGGACACTGAAGCTTTCTTT. Residues: CASSEARTGADTEAFF.

The genes are TRBV5-1 and TRBJ1-6; TRBD1 is a possible D gene (6 bases). V shed 4 bases and J shed 0 bases, with 8 bases lying between them. The CDR3 spans 15 residues. The germline V gene encodes CDR1 SGHRS and CDR2 YFSETQ. The CDR3 DNA is TGCGCCAGCAGCAGGGGGAGCTCCTATAATTCACCCCTCCACTTT. The encoded protein is CASSRGSSYNSPLHF.

DNA for the CDR3: TGTGCCAGCAGCACCGGGACTAGCGGAATCGTCTACCAAGAGACCCAGTACTTC. It encodes CASSTGTSGIVYQETQYF. The V gene is TRBV5-6, the J gene TRBJ2-5; 11 nucleotides align to TRBD2. The CDR3 length is 18 residues. Unmatched junction bases numbered 11, after V lost 4 bases and J lost 0 bases. Germline CDR1 is SGHDT and CDR2 is YYEEEE.

The V and J genes are TRBV12-3 or TRBV12-4 and TRBJ2-3; a possible D gene is TRBD2 (5 bases). CDR3 size: 12 residues. The V gene lost 8 bases and the J gene lost 1 base, with 7 bases spanning the gap. The CDR3 region has the DNA TGTGCCAGCCGGCGGGGCACAGATACGCAGTATTTT. This sequence encodes CASRRGTDTQYF.

The J gene is TRBJ2-5, the V gene TRBV11-3, with TRBD2 matching 9 bases. Trimming at V came to 3 bases and at J to 6 bases, leaving 14 bases not matched to a gene. Looked up from germline, CDR1 is SGHNT and CDR2 is YENEEA. This CDR3 contains 17 residues. The CDR3 sequence: CASSFGRGGGLKQTQYF. For the CDR3, the DNA is TGTGCCAGCAGCTTTGGGCGGGGGGGTGGCTTGAAGCAGACCCAGTACTTC.

This chain joins TRBV4-3 and TRBJ2-3; a possible D gene is TRBD2 (6 bases). Germline lookup yields CDR1 LGHNA and CDR2 YSLEER. Trimming took 1 base from V and 2 from J, leaving 16 bases between them. The CDR3 loop spans 17 amino acids. CDR3 residues: CASSQGWGETDTDTQYF. CDR3 nucleotide sequence: TGCGCCAGCAGCCAAGGGTGGGGGGAGACAGACACAGATACGCAGTATTTT.

The chain uses TRBV6-1 and TRBJ2-6, with D unresolved. Trimming pared 3 bases from V and 0 bases from J, leaving 3 bases between. Germline V gives CDR1 MNHNS, CDR2 SASEGT. This CDR3 comprises 14 residues. The CDR3 DNA sequence: TGTGCCAGCAGTGATAACTCTGGGGCCAACGTCCTGACTTTC. It translates to CASSDNSGANVLTF.

The chain employs TRBV2 and TRBJ1-2; D remains unclear. Trimming took off 10 bases at V and 3 bases at J, with 12 bases between the two ends. Per germline, CDR1 SNHLY and CDR2 FYNNEI. The CDR3 totals 12 residues. The CDR3 coding sequence is TGTGCCACCCGGTCCCTCTACTATGGCTACACCTTC. Amino acids: CATRSLYYGYTF. The full variable domain, its missing parts supplied by reference TRBV2 and TRBJ1-2, is EPEVTQTPSHQVTQMGQEVILRCVPISNHLYFYWYRQILGQKVEFLVSFYNNEISEKSEIFDDQFSVERPDGSNFTLKIRSTKLEDSAMYFCATRSLYYGYTFGSGTRLTVV.

V usage is TRBV6-5 and J usage is TRBJ1-2; the match to TRBD1 covers 9 bases. The CDR3 runs to 13 residues. The J segment lost 5 bases and the V segment lost 6 bases, leaving 4 bases of the junction unmatched. Germline loops: CDR1 MNHEY, CDR2 SVGAGI. CDR3 in amino acids: CASRIGTGYGYTF. DNA for the CDR3: TGTGCCAGCAGGATCGGGACAGGGTATGGCTACACCTTC.